Sequencing of this T cell receptor beta chain was carried out in a study of molecular identifiers for immune sequencing clone quantification. TCRdb used MiXCR to reprocess the PCR reads, holding one entry per CDR3 protein. Here the sample spans some 590,000 distinct CDR3 sequences, 25% being singletons. This clonotype was detected a few times. The sequenced material came from naive CD8+ T cells from blood, with Jurkat cell RNA spiked in. Subset indicated: FACS-sorted CD8+CD4-CCR7+CD45RA+ naive T cells. The sequence came from a human donor in good health. Some libraries in this study had Jurkat cell RNA spiked in.

This CDR3 reads CASSRIGVSGANVLTF. The CDR3, as DNA: TGTGCCAGCAGTAGGATAGGGGTGTCCGGGGCCAACGTCCTGACTTTC. V gene TRBV27 combines with J gene TRBJ2-6, with TRBD1 as a possible D gene (5 bases). CDR3 length: 16 residues. Between the trimmed V and J ends, which lost 5 bases and 4 bases, there was a span of 15 bases. Germline values: CDR1 MNHEY, CDR2 SMNVEV (reference sequence).